Presented here are 4 T cell receptor beta chains from one specimen sequenced in a study of radiation and T cells in renal cell carcinoma. Produced via immunoSEQ multiplex PCR; TCRdb's table is partial and in-frame only. The data contain some 150,000 clones, about 91% of them singletons. Time point denoted: blood 2 weeks post-SBRT. The treatment was: 15 Gy SBRT to primary tumor, nephrectomy 4 weeks later. This sample comprised blood, obtained from a patient whose treatment included radiotherapy and nephrectomy. The source is a woman aged 45-65 years with renal cell carcinoma.

This clone was seen ten or more times. The chain recombines TRBV6-5 with TRBJ1-4; the D gene is possibly TRBD1 (6 bases). Trimming stripped 4 bases from V and 8 bases from J, with 14 bases between. The CDR3 is made up of 14 amino acids. From germline, CDR1 is MNHEY and CDR2 SVGAGI. The CDR3 is CASSSRDNDEKLFF. The CDR3 DNA reads TGTGCCAGCAGTTCCCGGGACAACGACGAAAAACTGTTTTTT.

This clone was observed a few times. The chain employs TRBV9 and TRBJ2-7; unclear D gene. Germline lookup yields CDR1 SGDLS and CDR2 YYNGEE. This CDR3 is 14 amino acids long. The V end was cut by 0 bases, the J end by 3 bases, with 10 bases between. In DNA form, the CDR3 reads TGTGCCAGCAGCGTAGGGACGGTAGACTACGAGCAGTACTTC. Translating gives CASSVGTVDYEQYF.

The chain uses TRBV6-4 and TRBJ1-2, with a possible D match to TRBD1 (5 bases). Trimming pared 0 bases from V and 7 bases from J, leaving 12 bases between. This CDR3 has 14 amino acids. Germline values: CDR1 MRHNA, CDR2 SNTAGT. The CDR3 DNA reads TGTGCCAGCAGTGACTCGAGGGACGGGTTTGGCTACACCTTC. The encoded protein is CASSDSRDGFGYTF.

This chain uses TRBV5-1 with TRBJ2-7; D may be TRBD1 or TRBD2 (5 bases each). V lost 0 bases and J lost 5, with 15 bases in between. Germline V lookup: CDR1 SGHRS, CDR2 YFSETQ. This CDR3 comprises 15 residues. The CDR3 nucleotides read TGCGCCAGCAGCTTGGATCGGGGCTTCGTTGACGAGCAGTACTTC. It yields the protein CASSLDRGFVDEQYF.